These 19 T cell receptor beta chains originate from one sample sequenced in a study of T cell responses to AZD1222 COVID-19 vaccine. Assay: immunoSEQ multiplex PCR; the TCRdb copy retains only in-frame clones and omits some. The table has 40,000 to 50,000 clones, 75% to 90% seen once. Sequences were derived from peripheral blood, sampled 28 days after the second AZD1222 dose. The receptors shown here come from an adult who received the AZD1222 COVID-19 vaccine.

This CDR3 reads CASSLGQRTGQETQYF. CDR3 nucleotides: TGTGCCAGCAGCTTGGGCCAGCGGACAGGGCAAGAGACCCAGTACTTC. The chain has TRBV5-4 and TRBJ2-5, with 8 bases aligning to TRBD1. This CDR3 has 16 amino acids. The V gene's germline CDR1 is SGHNT and CDR2 YYREEE (reference sequence). After removal of 0 bases from V and 2 bases from J, the junction contained 6 bases not matched to a gene.

The CDR3: CASSYSGLQHF. CDR3 DNA sequence: TGTGCCAGCAGTTACTCGGGGCTCCAGCATTTT. The gene calls are TRBV6-5 and TRBJ1-5; D is possibly TRBD1 (5 bases). This CDR3 contains 11 residues. Trimming took 0 bases from V and 12 from J, leaving 6 bases between them. CDR1 is MNHEY and CDR2 is SVGAGI in the germline V gene.

The gene calls are TRBV27 and TRBJ1-1, with 8 bases matching TRBD1. This CDR3 region has 14 residues. V shed 2 bases, J shed 7 bases, and the junction held 6 bases outside the gene matches. Per germline, CDR1 MNHEY and CDR2 SMNVEV (reference sequence). CDR3 nucleotides: TGTGCCAGCAGTTTAGGACAGGGATTCGGTGAAGCTTTCTTT. Protein: CASSLGQGFGEAFF.

V and J are TRBV19 and TRBJ2-5; the match to TRBD1 covers 7 bases. Germline trimming cut 1 base from V and 2 bases from J; bases unmatched to any gene: 4. Per germline, CDR1 LNHDA and CDR2 SQIVND (reference sequence). The CDR3 contains 15 residues. This chain's CDR3 is CASSIVAGGQETQYF. The CDR3 coding sequence is TGTGCCAGTAGTATAGTAGCAGGGGGACAAGAGACCCAGTACTTC.

The J gene is TRBJ2-1, the V gene TRBV6-5, with no clear D. Trimming removed 5 bases at V and 4 bases at J, with 6 bases between. The CDR3 is 12 residues long. Germline CDR1 is MNHEY and CDR2 is SVGAGI. Here the CDR3 reads CASSQRYNEQFF. CDR3 coding DNA: TGTGCCAGCAGTCAGCGATACAATGAGCAGTTCTTC.

This rearrangement joins TRBV3-1 (or the pseudogene TRBV3-2) to TRBJ1-1; D is possibly TRBD1 (5 bases). CDR1 and CDR2 from the germline V gene are LGHDT and YNNKEL (reference sequence). V was clipped by 1 base and J by 4 bases, with 10 bases between them. This CDR3 has 14 amino acids. The CDR3 here is CASSQGGVGTEAFF. The CDR3 DNA follows: TGTGCCAGCAGCCAAGGGGGGGTAGGCACTGAAGCTTTCTTT.

The chain joins TRBV7-8 to TRBJ2-1, with D unresolved. This CDR3 comprises 12 residues. V was trimmed by 1 base and J by 10 bases, leaving 8 bases between them. The germline CDR1 and CDR2 sequences are SGHVS and FQNEAQ. In nucleotides, the CDR3 is TGTGCCAGCAGCTTAGAATCCCTAGAGCAGTTCTTC. Translated, it gives CASSLESLEQFF.

This sequence joins TRBV6-6 and TRBJ2-3, with a tentative D call TRBD2 (6 bases). Germline-derived CDR1 and CDR2 are MNHNY and SVGAGI (reference sequence). This CDR3 has 15 residues. V lost 2 bases to trimming and J lost 0 bases, with 9 bases between them. The CDR3 sequence: CASSYKRASTDTQYF. The CDR3 region has the DNA TGTGCCAGCAGTTACAAGCGGGCAAGCACAGATACGCAGTATTTT.

This chain joins TRBV6-5 and TRBJ2-7; D may be TRBD1 (5 bases). This CDR3 spans 14 amino acids. V lost 5 bases and J lost 3, with 14 bases in between. Germline V lookup: CDR1 MNHEY, CDR2 SVGAGI. CDR3 in amino acids: CASSLTHQGYEQYF. CDR3 nucleotides: TGTGCCAGCAGTCTCACTCATCAGGGCTACGAGCAGTACTTC.

The gene calls are TRBV5-4 and TRBJ2-7; D gene ambiguous. The V gene's germline CDR1 is SGHNT and CDR2 YYREEE (reference sequence). The CDR3 loop spans 12 amino acids. V lost 0 bases and J 4 bases, leaving 5 bases between the germline ends. For the CDR3, the DNA is TGTGCCAGCAGCTTGGACAGATACGAGCAGTACTTC. Encoded protein: CASSLDRYEQYF.

The chain is built from TRBV24-1 and TRBJ2-7; D possibly corresponds to TRBD2 (5 bases). CDR3 length equals 13 residues. V lost 3 bases, J lost 5 bases, and 10 bases lay in between. CDR1 and CDR2 from the germline V gene are KGHDR and SFDVKD. DNA of the CDR3: TGTGCCACCAGTGATATTACTAGTGACGAGCAGTACTTC. This gives the protein CATSDITSDEQYF.

The rearrangement uses TRBV2 and TRBJ1-4; D is perhaps TRBD1 (5 bases). V shed 4 bases and J shed 8 bases, with 14 bases lying between them. CDR3 length: 14 residues. Germline V lookup: CDR1 SNHLY, CDR2 FYNNEI. CDR3 region: CASSATGVLEKLFF. In DNA form, the CDR3 reads TGTGCCAGCAGTGCAACAGGCGTCTTGGAAAAACTGTTTTTT.

This chain connects TRBV2 to TRBJ2-7, with D tentatively TRBD1 or TRBD2 (6 bases each). The V end was cut by 7 bases, the J end by 0 bases, with 13 bases between. The CDR3 consists of 14 residues. CDR1 and CDR2 (germline): SNHLY, FYNNEI. CDR3 amino acids: CASTEGGHSYEQYF. The CDR3 DNA reads as TGTGCCAGCACTGAGGGGGGCCACTCCTACGAGCAGTACTTC.

The chain couples TRBV19 to TRBJ1-5; tentative D call: TRBD1 (6 bases). Deletions cut 0 bases from V and 3 bases from J, with 15 bases between. CDR1 is LNHDA, CDR2 SQIVND, per germline (reference sequence). This CDR3 has 17 amino acids. CDR3: CASSIDHRVFDNQPQHF. In nucleotides, the CDR3 is TGTGCCAGTAGTATAGACCACAGGGTGTTTGACAATCAGCCCCAGCATTTT.

This chain links TRBV7-9 with TRBJ1-1; no clear D gene. Trimming stripped 3 bases from V and 6 bases from J, with 8 bases between. The germline V gene encodes CDR1 SEHNR and CDR2 FQNEAQ (reference sequence). This CDR3 contains 12 residues. In nucleotides, the CDR3 is TGTGCCAGCAGCTTTAGTCGGGCTGAAGCTTTCTTT. It specifies CASSFSRAEAFF.

The chain employs TRBV5-1 and TRBJ1-4; D might be TRBD1 (5 bases). The CDR3 has 17 amino acids. Germline CDR1 and CDR2: SGHRS and YFSETQ. Trimming took off 1 base at V and 0 bases at J, with 13 bases between the two ends. Here the CDR3 reads CASSLNAGTATNEKLFF. CDR3 in DNA: TGCGCCAGCAGCTTGAATGCAGGGACCGCAACTAATGAAAAACTGTTTTTT.

This clone has only a few counts. The rearrangement joins TRBV6-5 to TRBJ1-4; TRBD1 matches at 8 bases. The V gene end was trimmed by 10 bases and the J gene end by 6 bases; junction bases not matched to a gene: 7. Germline V gene data show CDR1 as MNHEY and CDR2 as SVGAGI. The CDR3 consists of 13 residues. CDR3 coding DNA: TGTGCCACAGGGGGCGCGGTAGATGAAAAACTGTTTTTT. This sequence encodes CATGGAVDEKLFF.

This chain uses TRBV7-9 with TRBJ1-2; 8 bases map to TRBD1. The CDR3 extends over 14 amino acids. Germline-derived CDR1 and CDR2 are SEHNR and FQNEAQ (reference sequence). The V gene end was trimmed by 3 bases and the J gene end by 2 bases; junction bases not matched to a gene: 2. For the CDR3, the DNA is TGTGCCAGCAGCTTCGGACAGGGAAACTATGGCTACACCTTC. Translated: CASSFGQGNYGYTF.

This clone has only one observation. This chain links TRBV5-1 with TRBJ2-2, with D possibly being TRBD2 (5 bases). Trimming pared 1 base from V and 4 bases from J, leaving 14 bases between. The CDR3 has 16 residues. The V gene's germline CDR1 is SGHRS and CDR2 YFSETQ. The CDR3 reads CASSLFEGRGTGELFF. DNA for the CDR3: TGCGCCAGCAGCTTGTTTGAGGGTCGGGGCACCGGGGAGCTGTTTTTT.